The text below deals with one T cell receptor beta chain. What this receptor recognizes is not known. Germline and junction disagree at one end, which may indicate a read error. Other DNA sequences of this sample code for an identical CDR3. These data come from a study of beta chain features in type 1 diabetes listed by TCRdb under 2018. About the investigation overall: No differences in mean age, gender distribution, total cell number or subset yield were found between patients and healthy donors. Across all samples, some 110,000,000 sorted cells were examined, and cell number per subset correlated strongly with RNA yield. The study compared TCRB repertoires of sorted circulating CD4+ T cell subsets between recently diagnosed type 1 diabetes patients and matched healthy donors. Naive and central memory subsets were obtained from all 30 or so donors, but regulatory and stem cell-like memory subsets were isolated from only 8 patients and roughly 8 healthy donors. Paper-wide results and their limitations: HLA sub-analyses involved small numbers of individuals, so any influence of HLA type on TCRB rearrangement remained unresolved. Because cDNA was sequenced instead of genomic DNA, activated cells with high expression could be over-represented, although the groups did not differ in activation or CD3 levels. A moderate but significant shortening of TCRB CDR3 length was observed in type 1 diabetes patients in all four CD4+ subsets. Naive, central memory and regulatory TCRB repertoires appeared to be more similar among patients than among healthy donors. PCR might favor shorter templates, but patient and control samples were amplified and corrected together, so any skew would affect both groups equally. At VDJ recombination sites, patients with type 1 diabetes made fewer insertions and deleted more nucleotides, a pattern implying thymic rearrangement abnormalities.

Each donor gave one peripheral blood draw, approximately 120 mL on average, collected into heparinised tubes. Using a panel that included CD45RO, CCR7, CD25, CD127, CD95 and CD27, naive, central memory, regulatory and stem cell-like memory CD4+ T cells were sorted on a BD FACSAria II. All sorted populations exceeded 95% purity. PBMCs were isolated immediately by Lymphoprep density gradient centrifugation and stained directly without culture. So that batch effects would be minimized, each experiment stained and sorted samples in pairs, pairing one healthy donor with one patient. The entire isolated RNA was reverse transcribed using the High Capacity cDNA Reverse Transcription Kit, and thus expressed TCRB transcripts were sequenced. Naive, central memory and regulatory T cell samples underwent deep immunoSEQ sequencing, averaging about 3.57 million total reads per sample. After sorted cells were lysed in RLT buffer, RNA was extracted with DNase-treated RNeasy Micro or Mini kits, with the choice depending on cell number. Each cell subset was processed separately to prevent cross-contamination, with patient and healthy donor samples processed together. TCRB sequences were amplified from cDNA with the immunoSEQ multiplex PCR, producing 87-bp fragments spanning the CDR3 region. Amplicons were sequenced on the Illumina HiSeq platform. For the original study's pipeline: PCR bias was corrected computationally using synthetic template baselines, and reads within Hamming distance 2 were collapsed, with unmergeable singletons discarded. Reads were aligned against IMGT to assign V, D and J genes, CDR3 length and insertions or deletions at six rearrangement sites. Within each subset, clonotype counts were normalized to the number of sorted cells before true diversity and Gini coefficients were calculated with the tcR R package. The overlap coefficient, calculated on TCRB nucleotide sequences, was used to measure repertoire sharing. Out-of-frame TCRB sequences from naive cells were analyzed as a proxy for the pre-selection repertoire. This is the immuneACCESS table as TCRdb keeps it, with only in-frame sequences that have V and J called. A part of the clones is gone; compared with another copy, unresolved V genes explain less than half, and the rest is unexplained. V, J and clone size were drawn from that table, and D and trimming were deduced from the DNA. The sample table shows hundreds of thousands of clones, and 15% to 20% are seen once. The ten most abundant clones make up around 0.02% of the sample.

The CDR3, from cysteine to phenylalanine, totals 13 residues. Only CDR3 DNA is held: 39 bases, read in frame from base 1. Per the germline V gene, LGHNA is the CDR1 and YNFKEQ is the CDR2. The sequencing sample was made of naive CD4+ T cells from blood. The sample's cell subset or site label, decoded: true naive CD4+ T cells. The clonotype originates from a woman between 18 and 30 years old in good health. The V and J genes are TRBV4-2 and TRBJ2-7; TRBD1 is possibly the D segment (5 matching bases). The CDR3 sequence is CASSQDRTYEQYF. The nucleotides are TGTGCCAGCAGTCAAGACAGAACCTACGAGCAGTACTTC.